This T cell receptor beta chain was sequenced for a study of blood T cells in healthy people across ages. PCR was performed a second time for about 7 to 12 cycles using a sample-barcoded 5' primer and a J-beta primer mix. Each CDR3 protein is one row after TCRdb ran MiXCR on the 5' RACE reads. The sample lists roughly 700,000 distinct CDR3 sequences; around 25% were seen once. This clonotype came up a few times. These same data were also listed under a study on T cells of mothers and their children.

The receptor was isolated from a boy aged 5-17 years in good health. Sequenced input: blood.

CDR3 sequence: CSAPTRQPSTNEKLFF. The CDR3 region has the DNA TGCAGTGCGCCTACACGACAGCCTTCAACTAATGAAAAACTGTTTTTT. The rearrangement joins TRBV20-1 to TRBJ1-4, with D tentatively TRBD1 (5 bases). In germline, CDR1 is DFQATT, CDR2 SNEGSKA (reference sequence). The ends were cut back, 6 bases at V and 0 bases at J, with 17 bases in the middle. The CDR3 is 16 amino acids.